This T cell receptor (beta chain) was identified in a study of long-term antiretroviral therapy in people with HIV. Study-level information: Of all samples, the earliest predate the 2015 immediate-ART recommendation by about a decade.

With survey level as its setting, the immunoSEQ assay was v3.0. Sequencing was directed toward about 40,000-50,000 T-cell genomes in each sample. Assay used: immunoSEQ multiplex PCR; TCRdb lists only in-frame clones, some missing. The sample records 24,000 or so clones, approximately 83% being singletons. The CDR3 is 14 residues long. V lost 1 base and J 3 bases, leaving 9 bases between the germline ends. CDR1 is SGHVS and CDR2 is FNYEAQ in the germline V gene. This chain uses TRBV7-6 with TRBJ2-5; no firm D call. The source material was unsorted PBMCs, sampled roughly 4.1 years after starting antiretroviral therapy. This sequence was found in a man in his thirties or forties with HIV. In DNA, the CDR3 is TGTGCCAGCAGCTTAGGATCGGTAAAAGAGACCCAGTACTTC. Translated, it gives CASSLGSVKETQYF.